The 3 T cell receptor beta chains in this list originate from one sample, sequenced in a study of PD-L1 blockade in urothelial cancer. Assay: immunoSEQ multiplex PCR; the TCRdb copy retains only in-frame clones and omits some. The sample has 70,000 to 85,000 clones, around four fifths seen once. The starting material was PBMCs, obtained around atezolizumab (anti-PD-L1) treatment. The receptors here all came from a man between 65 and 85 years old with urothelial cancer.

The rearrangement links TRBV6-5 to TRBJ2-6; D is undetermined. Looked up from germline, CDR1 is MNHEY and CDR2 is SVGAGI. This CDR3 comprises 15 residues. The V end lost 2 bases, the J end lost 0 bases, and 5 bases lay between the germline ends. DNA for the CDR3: TGTGCCAGCAGTTACGGAGTCTCTGGGGCCAACGTCCTGACTTTC. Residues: CASSYGVSGANVLTF.

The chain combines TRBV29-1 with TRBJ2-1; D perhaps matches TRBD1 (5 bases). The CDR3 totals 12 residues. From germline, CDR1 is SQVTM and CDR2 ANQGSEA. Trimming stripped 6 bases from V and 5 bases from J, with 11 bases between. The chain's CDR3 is CSVRQFDNEQFF. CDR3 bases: TGCAGCGTCCGACAGTTCGACAATGAGCAGTTCTTC.

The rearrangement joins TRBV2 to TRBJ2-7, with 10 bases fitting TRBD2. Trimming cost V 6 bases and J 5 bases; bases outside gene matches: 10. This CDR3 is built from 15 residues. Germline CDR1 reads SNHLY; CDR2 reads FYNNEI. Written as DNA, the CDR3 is TGTGCCAGCAGGGCCCTCCTAGCGGGAGTTAACGAGCAGTACTTC. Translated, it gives CASRALLAGVNEQYF.